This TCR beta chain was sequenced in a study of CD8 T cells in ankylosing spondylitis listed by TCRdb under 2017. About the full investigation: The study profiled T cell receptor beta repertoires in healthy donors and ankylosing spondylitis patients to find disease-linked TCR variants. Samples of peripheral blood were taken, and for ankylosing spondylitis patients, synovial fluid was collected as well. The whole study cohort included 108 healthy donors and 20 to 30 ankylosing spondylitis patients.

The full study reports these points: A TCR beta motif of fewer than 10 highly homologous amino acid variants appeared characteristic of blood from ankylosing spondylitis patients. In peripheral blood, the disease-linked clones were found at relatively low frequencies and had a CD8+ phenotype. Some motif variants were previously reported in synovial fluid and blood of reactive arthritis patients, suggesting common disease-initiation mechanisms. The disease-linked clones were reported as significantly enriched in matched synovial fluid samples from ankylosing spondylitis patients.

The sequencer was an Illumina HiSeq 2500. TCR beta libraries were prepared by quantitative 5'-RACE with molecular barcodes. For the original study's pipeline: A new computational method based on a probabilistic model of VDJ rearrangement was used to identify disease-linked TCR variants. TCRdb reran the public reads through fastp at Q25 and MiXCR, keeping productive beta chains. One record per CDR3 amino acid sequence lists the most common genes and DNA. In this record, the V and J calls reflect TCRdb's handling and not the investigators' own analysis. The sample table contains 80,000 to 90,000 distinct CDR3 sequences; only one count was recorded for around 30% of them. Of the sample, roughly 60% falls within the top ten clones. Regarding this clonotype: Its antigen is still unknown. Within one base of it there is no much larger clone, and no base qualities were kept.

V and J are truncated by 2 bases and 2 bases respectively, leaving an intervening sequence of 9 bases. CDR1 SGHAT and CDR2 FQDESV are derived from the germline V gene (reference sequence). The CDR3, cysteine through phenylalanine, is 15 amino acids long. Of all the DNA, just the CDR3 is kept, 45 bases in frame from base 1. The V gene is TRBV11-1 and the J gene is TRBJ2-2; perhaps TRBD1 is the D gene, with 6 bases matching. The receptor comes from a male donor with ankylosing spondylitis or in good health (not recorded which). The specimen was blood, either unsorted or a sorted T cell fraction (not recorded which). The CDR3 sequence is CASSLFRGNTGELFF. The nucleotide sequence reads TGTGCCAGCAGCTTATTCAGGGGAAACACCGGGGAGCTGTTTTTT.